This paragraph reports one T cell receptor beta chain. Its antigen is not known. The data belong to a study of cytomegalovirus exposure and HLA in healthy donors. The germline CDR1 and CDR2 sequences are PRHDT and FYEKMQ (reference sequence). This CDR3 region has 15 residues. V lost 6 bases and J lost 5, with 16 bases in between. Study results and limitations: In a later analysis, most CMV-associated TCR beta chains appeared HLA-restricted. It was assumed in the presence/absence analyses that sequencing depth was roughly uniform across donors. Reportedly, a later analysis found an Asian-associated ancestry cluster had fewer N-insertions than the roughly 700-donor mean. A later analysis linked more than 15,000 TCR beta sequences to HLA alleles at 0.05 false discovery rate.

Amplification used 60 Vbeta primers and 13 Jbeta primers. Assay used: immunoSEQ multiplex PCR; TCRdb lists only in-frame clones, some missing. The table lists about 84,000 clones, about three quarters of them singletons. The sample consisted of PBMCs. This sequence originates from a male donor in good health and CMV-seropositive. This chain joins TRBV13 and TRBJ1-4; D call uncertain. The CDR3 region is CASRQKDTDNEKLFF. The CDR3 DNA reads TGTGCCAGCAGACAAAAAGACACCGACAATGAAAAACTGTTTTTT.